This passage covers 13 T cell receptor beta chains from one sample sequenced in a study of monozygotic twins with inflammatory bowel disease. For each CDR3 protein, TCRdb gives one entry from its re-call of the 5' RACE reads, without DNA. Seen in this sample are more than 350,000 distinct CDR3 sequences; the ten most common clones hold 2.4%. The sequenced material came from blood. Receptors originate from a human donor with ulcerative colitis or Crohn's disease, or a healthy co-twin of an affected twin (not recorded which).

The gene calls are TRBV20-1 and TRBJ1-5; TCRdb designates TRBD1, a call that cannot be tested without DNA. The CDR3 has 18 amino acids. The germline gives CDR1 DFQATT, CDR2 SNEGSKA (reference sequence). The CDR3: CSARDPPGNGGSNQPQHF.

The chain uses TRBV4-2 and TRBJ2-6. Germline V lookup: CDR1 LGHNA, CDR2 YNFKEQ. The CDR3 is made up of 14 amino acids. Here the CDR3 reads CASSQDGGADVLTF.

This chain joins TRBV12-3 or TRBV12-4 and TRBJ1-4. CDR3 size: 14 residues. This CDR3 reads CASRRSEGDEKLFF.

The J gene is TRBJ2-7, the V gene TRBV11-2; TCRdb indicates TRBD2, and absent DNA this call remains unverified. This CDR3 is built from 15 residues. Germline CDR1 reads SGHAT; CDR2 reads FQNNGV. The CDR3 here is CASSLSLADYHEQYF.

This chain uses TRBV28 with TRBJ2-4. The CDR3 loop spans 11 amino acids. Germline V gives CDR1 MDHEN, CDR2 SYDVKM. CDR3 sequence reads: CASGCKNIQYF.

This chain's CDR3 is CASSFSGADQPQHF. The J gene is TRBJ1-5, the V gene TRBV12-3 or TRBV12-4. This CDR3 comprises 14 residues.

The chain is built from TRBV6-5 and TRBJ1-2; TCRdb lists TRBD1, though no DNA is available to test this call. From germline, CDR1 is MNHEY and CDR2 SVGAGI. This CDR3 contains 13 residues. The CDR3 loop is CASSYRTGGGYTF.

The J gene is TRBJ1-5, the V gene TRBV28; the TCRdb call, TRBD1, lacks DNA for checking. Germline V lookup: CDR1 MDHEN, CDR2 SYDVKM. The CDR3 is 15 amino acids. CDR3 residues: CASSSAGQGPEAQHF.

The CDR3 loop is CASSQKSSYEQYF. The V and J genes are TRBV14 and TRBJ2-7. There are 13 residues in the CDR3. Germline lookup yields CDR1 SGHDN and CDR2 FVKESK. The whole variable domain, remainder taken from reference TRBV14 and TRBJ2-7, is EAGVTQFPSHSVIEKGQTVTLRCDPISGHDNLYWYRRVMGKEIKFLLHFVKESKQDESGMPNNRFLAERTGGTYSTLKVQPAELEDSGVYFCASSQKSSYEQYFGPGTRLTVT.

The chain uses TRBV29-1 and TRBJ2-1; TCRdb's D gene call, TRBD1, goes unchecked for lack of DNA. CDR3 length equals 12 residues. Germline CDR1 reads SQVTM; CDR2 reads ANQGSEA. This CDR3 is CGWGDGYNEQFF.

The CDR3 loop reads CASSYGAGGFDTQYF. V is TRBV6-5 and J is TRBJ2-3; with no DNA, the TCRdb D assignment of TRBD1 cannot be verified. From germline, CDR1 is MNHEY and CDR2 SVGAGI. The CDR3 is 15 residues long.

The J gene is TRBJ2-7, the V gene TRBV7-2. This CDR3 spans 13 amino acids. CDR1 and CDR2 (germline): SGHTA, FQGNSA. The CDR3 spells CASSFNAAYEQYF.

The V gene is TRBV6-5, the J gene TRBJ2-2; TCRdb returns TRBD1, unconfirmable since there is no DNA. The CDR3 loop spans 12 amino acids. The germline V gene has CDR1 MNHEY and CDR2 SVGAGI. This CDR3 reads CSIDRNTGELFF.